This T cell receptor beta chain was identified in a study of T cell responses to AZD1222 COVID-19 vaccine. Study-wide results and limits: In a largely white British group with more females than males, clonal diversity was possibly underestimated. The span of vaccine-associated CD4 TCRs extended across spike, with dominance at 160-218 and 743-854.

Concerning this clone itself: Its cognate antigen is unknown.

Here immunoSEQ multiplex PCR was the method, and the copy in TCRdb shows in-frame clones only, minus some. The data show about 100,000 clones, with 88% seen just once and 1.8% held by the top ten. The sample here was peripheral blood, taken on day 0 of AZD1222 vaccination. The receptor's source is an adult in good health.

CDR3 in DNA: TGTGCCAGTAGCCTGGGGGGGGCTGGCGATACGCAGTATTTT. The encoded protein is CASSLGGAGDTQYF. V and J are TRBV19 and TRBJ2-3; a weak D match, TRBD2 (7 bases). This CDR3 region has 14 residues. Germline lookup yields CDR1 LNHDA and CDR2 SQIVND (reference sequence). The V end lost 6 bases, the J end lost 6 bases, and 16 bases lay between the germline ends.